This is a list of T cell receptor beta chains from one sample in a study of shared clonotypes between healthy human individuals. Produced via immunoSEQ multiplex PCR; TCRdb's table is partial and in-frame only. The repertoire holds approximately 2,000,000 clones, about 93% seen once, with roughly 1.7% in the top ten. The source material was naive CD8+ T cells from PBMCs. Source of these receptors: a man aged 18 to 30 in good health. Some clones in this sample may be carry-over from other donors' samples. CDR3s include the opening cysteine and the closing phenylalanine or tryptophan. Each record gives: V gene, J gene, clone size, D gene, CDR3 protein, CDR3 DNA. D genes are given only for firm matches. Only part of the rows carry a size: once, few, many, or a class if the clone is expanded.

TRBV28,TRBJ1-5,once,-,CASSLILSNQPQHF,TGTGCCAGCAGTTTAATACTTAGCAATCAGCCCCAGCATTTT
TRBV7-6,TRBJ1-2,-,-,CASSFNSGADYGYTF,TGTGCCAGCAGCTTCAACTCGGGGGCGGACTATGGCTACACCTTC
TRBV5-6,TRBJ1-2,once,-,CASSFQGGYGYTF,TGTGCCAGCAGCTTTCAGGGAGGGTATGGCTACACCTTC
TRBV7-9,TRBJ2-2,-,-,CASSPPARGKNTGELFF,TGTGCCAGCAGCCCACCGGCTCGCGGAAAGAACACCGGGGAGCTGTTTTTT
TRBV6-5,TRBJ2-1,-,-,CASRQGYEQFF,TGTGCCAGCAGGCAGGGTTATGAGCAGTTCTTC
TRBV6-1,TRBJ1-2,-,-,CASSSLGGNGYTF,TGTGCCAGCAGTTCCCTCGGGGGGAACGGCTACACCTTC
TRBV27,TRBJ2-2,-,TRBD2,CASSFLGLAGEGPYTGELFF,TGTGCCAGCAGTTTTCTCGGACTAGCGGGAGAGGGTCCATACACCGGGGAGCTGTTTTTT
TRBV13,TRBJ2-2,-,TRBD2,CASSLGTSGKTGELFF,TGTGCCAGCAGCTTGGGGACTAGTGGTAAGACCGGGGAGCTGTTTTTT
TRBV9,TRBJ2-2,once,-,CASSLRGELFF,TGTGCCAGCAGCCTGAGGGGGGAGCTGTTTTTT
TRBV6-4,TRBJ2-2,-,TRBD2,CANLRGGPDTGELFF,TGTGCCAACCTCCGGGGGGGCCCGGACACCGGGGAGCTGTTTTTT
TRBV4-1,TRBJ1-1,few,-,CASRPSGGAEAFF,TGCGCCAGCAGGCCCTCGGGCGGCGCTGAAGCTTTCTTT
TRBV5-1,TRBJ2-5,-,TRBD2,CASSSTSVTQETQYF,TGCGCCAGCAGCTCGACTAGCGTCACACAAGAGACCCAGTACTTC
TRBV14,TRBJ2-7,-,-,CASSRGGGISYEQYF,TGTGCCAGCAGCCGAGGAGGTGGAATCTCCTACGAGCAGTACTTC
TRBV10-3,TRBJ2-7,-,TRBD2,CAISESVGLASYEQYF,TGTGCCATCAGTGAGTCTGTGGGACTAGCGTCCTACGAGCAGTACTTC
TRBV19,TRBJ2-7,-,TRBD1,CASRQGSRYEQYF,TGTGCCAGTAGACAGGGGAGTCGTTACGAGCAGTACTTC